This entry is about one TCR beta chain. This sample was included in a study of graft-versus-host responses after intestinal transplantation. About the research overall: For approximately 3 years after anti-thymocyte globulin induction, all recipients took tacrolimus and steroids. Study observations and caveats: Early declines in HvG clones that occurred post-transplant were associated with peak circulating GvH clone levels.

Investigators plated about 200,000 CFSE-labeled responder cells together with about 200,000 irradiated stimulator cells labeled with violet dye. CD4 and CD8 responders that proliferated in the reaction were FACS-sorted. Here immunoSEQ multiplex PCR was the method, and the copy in TCRdb shows in-frame clones only, minus some. This table holds 9,000 to 10,000 clones, roughly 26% found once. CDR1 and CDR2 from the germline V gene are MNHEY and SMNVEV (reference sequence). The CDR3 length is 14 residues. V lost 8 bases and J lost 2, with 15 bases in between. This material consisted of alloreactive CD8+ T cells from a mixed lymphocyte reaction culture, taken before intestinal transplant. Subset noted: CFSE-low proliferating T cells sorted from roughly six-day pre-transplant mixed lymphocyte reaction (GvH or HvG direction). The chain joins TRBV27 to TRBJ2-5; D possibly corresponds to TRBD2 (5 bases). This clonotype was sampled from a human patient who received an intestinal transplant. The CDR3 reads CASGTERLQETQYF. The CDR3 DNA is TGTGCCAGCGGAACGGAGCGGCTTCAAGAGACCCAGTACTTC.